These 5 T cell receptor beta chains were all obtained from the same sample, sequenced in a study of blood T cell repertoires in COVID-19. The assay was immunoSEQ multiplex PCR, and TCRdb's table has in-frame clones only and misses some. The sample lists about 250,000 clones; about 86% were seen once. The specimen sequenced was peripheral blood. The source of these receptors is a person between 70 and 80 years old with COVID-19, enrolled during active disease.

The chain carries TRBV7-9 and TRBJ2-2; 10 nucleotides align to TRBD2. V shed 5 bases, J shed 1 base, and the junction held 7 bases outside the gene matches. CDR3 length equals 17 residues. CDR1 SEHNR and CDR2 FQNEAQ come from the germline V gene (reference sequence). CDR3 sequence (DNA): TGTGCCAGCAGCCGGGCCTTAGCGGGAGGGAACACCGGGGAGCTGTTTTTT. Translated, it gives CASSRALAGGNTGELFF.

The J gene is TRBJ1-2, the V gene TRBV28; TRBD1 matches at 9 bases. The CDR3 runs 14 residues. The ends lost 1 base at V and 8 bases at J; junction bases unmatched: 5. The germline gives CDR1 MDHEN, CDR2 SYDVKM. The CDR3 loop reads CASSLLDRGSGYTF. CDR3 DNA: TGTGCCAGCAGTTTATTGGACAGGGGTAGCGGCTACACCTTC.

The chain couples TRBV18 to TRBJ2-1, with 13 bases identical to TRBD2. The J segment lost 4 bases and the V segment lost 8 bases, leaving 5 bases of the junction unmatched. Looked up from germline, CDR1 is KGHSH and CDR2 is LQKENI. This CDR3 spans 15 amino acids. The CDR3 DNA reads TGTGCCAGCGAACCACTAGCGGGAGGGTACAATGAGCAGTTCTTC. It yields the protein CASEPLAGGYNEQFF.

The chain has TRBV3-1 (or the pseudogene TRBV3-2) and TRBJ1-5, with a tentative D call TRBD1 (5 bases). The CDR3 has 17 amino acids. V gave up 5 bases and J gave up 4 bases, with 21 bases separating them. The V gene's germline CDR1 is LGHDT and CDR2 YNNKEL (reference sequence). CDR3 nucleotides: TGTGCCAGCAGCGAGTATGGCAGGGTTTATAATAATCAGCCCCAGCATTTT. Its protein is CASSEYGRVYNNQPQHF.

V is TRBV5-5 and J is TRBJ2-6, with D tentatively TRBD1 (5 bases). Trimming cost V 7 bases and J 0 bases, with 8 bases left between them. The germline CDR1 and CDR2 sequences are SGHKS and YYEKEE (reference sequence). The CDR3 length is 14 residues. The DNA of the CDR3 is TGTGCCAGCCTCAGGGTCTCTGGGGCCAACGTCCTGACTTTC. As protein: CASLRVSGANVLTF.